This T cell receptor (beta chain) was captured in a study of blood T cell repertoires in COVID-19. Participants were aged about 18 to 89 years, lived in 20 to 30 US areas, and enrolled virtually. The CDR3 spans 15 residues. V was clipped by 0 bases and J by 0 bases, with 6 bases between them. From germline, CDR1 is SGDLS and CDR2 YYNGEE. Here immunoSEQ multiplex PCR was the method, and the copy in TCRdb shows in-frame clones only, minus some. The data contain about 160,000 clones, roughly 88% of them singletons. In its sample, this clone was seen many times. The sequence came from a woman aged 50 to 60 who had recovered from COVID-19. V usage is TRBV9 and J usage is TRBJ2-2; unclear D gene. The sequenced material came from PBMCs or T cells enriched from blood (not recorded which). This chain's CDR3 is CASSVARSNTGELFF. The CDR3 coding sequence is TGTGCCAGCAGCGTAGCTAGATCGAACACCGGGGAGCTGTTTTTT.